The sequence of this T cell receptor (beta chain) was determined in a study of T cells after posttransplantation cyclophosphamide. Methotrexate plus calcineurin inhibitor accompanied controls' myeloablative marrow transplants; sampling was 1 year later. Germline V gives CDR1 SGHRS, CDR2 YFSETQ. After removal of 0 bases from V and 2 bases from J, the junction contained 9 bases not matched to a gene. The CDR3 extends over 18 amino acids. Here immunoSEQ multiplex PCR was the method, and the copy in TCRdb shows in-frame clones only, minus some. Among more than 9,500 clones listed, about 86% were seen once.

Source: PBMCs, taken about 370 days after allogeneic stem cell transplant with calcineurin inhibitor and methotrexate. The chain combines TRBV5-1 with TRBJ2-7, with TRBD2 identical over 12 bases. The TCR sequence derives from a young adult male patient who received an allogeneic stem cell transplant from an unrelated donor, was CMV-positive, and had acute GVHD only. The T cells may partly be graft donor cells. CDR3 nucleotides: TGCGCCAGCAGCTTGGGACTAGCGGGAGTCATCACTACCTACGAGCAGTACTTC. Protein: CASSLGLAGVITTYEQYF.